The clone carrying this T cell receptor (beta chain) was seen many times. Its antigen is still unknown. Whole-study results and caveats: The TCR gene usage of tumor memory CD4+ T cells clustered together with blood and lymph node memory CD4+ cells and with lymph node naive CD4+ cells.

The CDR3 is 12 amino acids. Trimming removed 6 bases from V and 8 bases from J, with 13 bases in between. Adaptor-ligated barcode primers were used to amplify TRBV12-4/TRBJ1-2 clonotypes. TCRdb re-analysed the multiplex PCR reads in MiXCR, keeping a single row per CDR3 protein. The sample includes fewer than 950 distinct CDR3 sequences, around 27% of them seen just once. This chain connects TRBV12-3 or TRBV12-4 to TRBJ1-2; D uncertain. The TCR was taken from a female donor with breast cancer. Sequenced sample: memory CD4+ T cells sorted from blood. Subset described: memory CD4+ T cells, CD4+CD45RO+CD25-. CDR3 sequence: CASSEGLRGYTF. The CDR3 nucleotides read TGTGCCAGCAGCGAGGGTTTACGGGGCTACACCTTC.